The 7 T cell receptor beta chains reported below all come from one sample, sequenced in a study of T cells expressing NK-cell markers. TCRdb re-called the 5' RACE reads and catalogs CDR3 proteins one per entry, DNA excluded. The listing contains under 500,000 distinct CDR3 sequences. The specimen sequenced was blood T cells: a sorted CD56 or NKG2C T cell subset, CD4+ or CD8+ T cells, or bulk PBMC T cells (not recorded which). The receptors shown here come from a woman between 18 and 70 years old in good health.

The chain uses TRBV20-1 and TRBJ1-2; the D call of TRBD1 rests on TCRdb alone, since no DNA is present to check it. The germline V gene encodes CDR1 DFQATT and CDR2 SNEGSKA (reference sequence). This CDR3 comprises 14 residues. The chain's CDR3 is CSATGQGSNYGYTF.

The CDR3 sequence is CASSLGRGSTQYF. This rearrangement joins TRBV11-2 to TRBJ2-5. The germline V gene has CDR1 SGHAT and CDR2 FQNNGV. The CDR3 consists of 13 residues.

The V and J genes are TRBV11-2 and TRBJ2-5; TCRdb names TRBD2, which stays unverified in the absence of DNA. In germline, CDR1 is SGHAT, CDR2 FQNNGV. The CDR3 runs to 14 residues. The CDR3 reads CASREAGPGETQYF. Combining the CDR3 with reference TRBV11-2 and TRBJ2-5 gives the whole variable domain EAGVAQSPRYKIIEKRQSVAFWCNPISGHATLYWYQQILGQGPKLLIQFQNNGVVDDSQLPKDRFSAERLKGVDSTLKIQPAKLEDSAVYLCASREAGPGETQYFGPGTRLLVL.

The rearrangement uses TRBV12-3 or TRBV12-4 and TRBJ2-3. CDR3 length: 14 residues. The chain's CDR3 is CASSIAGVGDTQYF.

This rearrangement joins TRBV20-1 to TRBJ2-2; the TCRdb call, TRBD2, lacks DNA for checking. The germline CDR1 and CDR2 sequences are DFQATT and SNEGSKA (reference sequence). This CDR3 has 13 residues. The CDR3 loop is CSARLASTGELFF.

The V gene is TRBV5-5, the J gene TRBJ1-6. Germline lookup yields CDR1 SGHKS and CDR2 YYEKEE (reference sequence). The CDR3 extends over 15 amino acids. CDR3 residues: CASSLAAAFDSPLHF.

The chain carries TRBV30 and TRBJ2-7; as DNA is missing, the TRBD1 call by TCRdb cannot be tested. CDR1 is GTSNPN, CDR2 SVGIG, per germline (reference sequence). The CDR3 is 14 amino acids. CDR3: CAGGGNQGSVEQYF.